The 20 T cell receptor beta chains reported below all come from one sample, sequenced in a study of cytomegalovirus exposure and HLA in healthy donors. The PCR was carried out with 60 Vbeta primers and 13 Jbeta primers. Assay: immunoSEQ multiplex PCR; the TCRdb copy retains only in-frame clones and omits some. The table includes more than 85,000 clones, over 60% detected once. Sequenced input: PBMCs. The receptors shown here come from a woman in her sixties in good health and CMV-seropositive.

The chain has TRBV2 and TRBJ2-5; 8 nucleotides align to TRBD2. The closer fit of TRBJ2-7 to the DNA end suggests the J call may be wrong. Per germline, CDR1 SNHLY and CDR2 FYNNEI. This CDR3 has 14 residues. The CDR3 coding sequence is TGTGCCAGCAGTATCTCGGGAGGGGACTACGAGCAGTACTTC. It codes for CASSISGGDYEQYF.

The chain links TRBV4-1 to TRBJ1-2; possible D gene TRBD1, 5 bases. The V and J ends lost 1 base and 2 bases respectively, with 11 bases between them. This CDR3 has 15 residues. From germline, CDR1 is MGHRA and CDR2 YSYEKL. The CDR3: CASSQVLGGNYGYTF. DNA for the CDR3: TGCGCCAGCAGCCAAGTCTTGGGGGGGAACTATGGCTACACCTTC.

The chain recombines TRBV19 with TRBJ2-2; TRBD1 aligns across 9 bases. Per germline, CDR1 LNHDA and CDR2 SQIVND (reference sequence). J lost 5 bases, V lost 6 bases, and 4 bases had no gene match. The CDR3 runs to 14 residues. CDR3 bases: TGTGCCAGTAGGGGGACAGGGTGGACCGGGGAGCTGTTTTTT. Its translation is CASRGTGWTGELFF.

J is TRBJ2-1 and V is TRBV28; 9 bases line up with TRBD1. The germline CDR1 and CDR2 sequences are MDHEN and SYDVKM. This CDR3 region has 16 residues. Losses at the gene ends were 3 bases for V and 9 bases for J; bases not matched to a gene: 12. The CDR3 spells CASSFPYRGLGSEQFF. The CDR3 DNA follows: TGTGCCAGCAGTTTCCCCTACAGGGGGCTCGGGAGTGAGCAGTTCTTC.

The chain couples TRBV19 to TRBJ1-2, with D tentatively TRBD1 (6 bases). The ends were cut back, 5 bases at V and 1 base at J, with 17 bases in the middle. Germline V gives CDR1 LNHDA, CDR2 SQIVND (reference sequence). CDR3 size: 16 residues. As DNA, the CDR3 is TGTGCCAGTAGTTCTTTCCGGACAGAAAGTAACTATGGCTACACCTTC. Translating it yields CASSSFRTESNYGYTF.

V and J are TRBV18 and TRBJ1-2; D is uncertain. This CDR3 contains 14 residues. Trimming took 6 bases from V and 0 from J, leaving 11 bases between them. The germline V gene has CDR1 KGHSH and CDR2 LQKENI. Here the CDR3 DNA reads TGTGCCAGCTCCCTAGATCTAGCTAACTATGGCTACACCTTC. This encodes CASSLDLANYGYTF.

The chain links TRBV5-5 to TRBJ1-1; D is undetermined. The length of the CDR3 is 14 residues. The V end lost 1 base, the J end lost 8 bases, and 15 bases lay between the germline ends. The V gene's germline CDR1 is SGHKS and CDR2 YYEKEE (reference sequence). The CDR3 DNA follows: TGTGCCAGCAGCTTGCTTCGAGGGCGCCAGGAAGCTTTCTTT. Translated, it gives CASSLLRGRQEAFF. Full variable domain (remainder filled in from reference TRBV5-5 and TRBJ1-1): DAGVTQSPTHLIKTRGQQVTLRCSPISGHKSVSWYQQVLGQGPQFIFQYYEKEERGRGNFPDRFSARQFPNYSSELNVNALLLGDSALYLCASSLLRGRQEAFFGQGTRLTVV.

The chain is built from TRBV18 and TRBJ2-2; 11 bases agree with TRBD1. Looked up from germline, CDR1 is KGHSH and CDR2 is LQKENI. J gave up 5 bases and V 5 bases, and 4 bases lay outside the gene matches. The CDR3 extends over 15 amino acids. The CDR3 region is CASSSDRGLTGELFF. The CDR3 region has the DNA TGTGCCAGCTCATCGGACAGGGGGCTTACCGGGGAGCTGTTTTTT.

The J gene is TRBJ2-7, the V gene TRBV5-1; 8 positions match TRBD2. After removal of 4 bases from V and 6 bases from J, the junction contained 9 bases not matched to a gene. CDR3 length: 14 residues. CDR1 is SGHRS and CDR2 is YFSETQ in the germline V gene. The CDR3 loop is CASSGLGGRFEQYF. Here the CDR3 DNA reads TGCGCCAGCAGCGGACTCGGCGGGAGGTTCGAGCAGTACTTC.

This chain connects TRBV28 to TRBJ1-2; the D gene is possibly TRBD1 (5 bases). The V gene's germline CDR1 is MDHEN and CDR2 SYDVKM. The ends were cut back, 3 bases at V and 4 bases at J, with 9 bases in the middle. There are 13 residues in the CDR3. CDR3 nucleotide sequence: TGTGCCAGCAGTTTTGGGGGGGTCTATGGCTACACCTTC. It yields the protein CASSFGGVYGYTF.

The genes are TRBV19 and TRBJ1-1, with D perhaps matching TRBD1 (6 bases). Trimming shortened V by 8 bases and J by 0 bases, and 13 bases separated the two germline ends. The CDR3 has 14 amino acids. Germline CDR1 and CDR2: LNHDA and SQIVND (reference sequence). Here the CDR3 reads CASAAQGLNTEAFF. CDR3 in DNA: TGTGCCAGTGCCGCACAGGGACTGAACACTGAAGCTTTCTTT.

The gene calls are TRBV7-2 and TRBJ2-7; the match to TRBD1 covers 11 bases. After removal of 5 bases from V and 4 bases from J, the junction contained 7 bases not matched to a gene. CDR3 length: 15 residues. Germline-derived CDR1 and CDR2 are SGHTA and FQGNSA. The CDR3 DNA reads TGTGCCAGCAGCGCCGAGGGACAGGGGGTGTACGAGCAGTACTTC. Translated: CASSAEGQGVYEQYF.

The chain links TRBV4-1 to TRBJ2-7; 7 nucleotides match TRBD1. This CDR3 contains 16 residues. The junction had 14 bases not matched to a gene; V was cut back by 6 bases and J by 3 bases. Germline V lookup: CDR1 MGHRA, CDR2 YSYEKL. CDR3 sequence (DNA): TGCGCCAGCAGACGAACTTATACAGGGGACCTCTACGAGCAGTACTTC. Translation: CASRRTYTGDLYEQYF.

The chain couples TRBV28 to TRBJ2-5; the D gene is possibly TRBD2 (6 bases). Judging by the DNA end, TRBJ2-7 fits better; the J call may be wrong. The CDR3 length is 15 residues. In germline, CDR1 is MDHEN, CDR2 SYDVKM. The CDR3 reads CASSGLTWKTYEQYF. The CDR3 DNA is TGTGCCAGCAGCGGACTAACCTGGAAGACCTACGAGCAGTACTTC.

The genes are TRBV27 and TRBJ2-2, with D tentatively TRBD1 (7 bases). Germline lookup yields CDR1 MNHEY and CDR2 SMNVEV (reference sequence). Trimming took off 4 bases at V and 2 bases at J, with 17 bases between the two ends. This CDR3 is built from 17 residues. The CDR3 DNA follows: TGTGCCAGCAGTTCGCCCAGGGGGGCGCCTAACACCGGGGAGCTGTTTTTT. This encodes CASSSPRGAPNTGELFF.

V usage is TRBV19 and J usage is TRBJ1-5, with D unresolved. The germline V and J ends were trimmed by 7 bases and 0 bases, with 13 bases remaining between them. The V gene's germline CDR1 is LNHDA and CDR2 SQIVND (reference sequence). The CDR3 length is 15 residues. Written as DNA, the CDR3 is TGTGCCAGTAATTGGCAGGACTTTAGCAATCAGCCCCAGCATTTT. Amino acids: CASNWQDFSNQPQHF.

The chain links TRBV28 to TRBJ1-1, with a weak D call TRBD1 (6 bases). Trimming removed 1 base at V and 4 bases at J, with 10 bases between. The CDR3 loop spans 14 amino acids. Germline CDR1 MDHEN, CDR2 SYDVKM. CDR3 loop: CASSLSPRGTEAFF. The CDR3 DNA is TGTGCCAGCAGTTTATCGCCCAGGGGCACTGAAGCTTTCTTT.

The rearrangement joins TRBV2 to TRBJ2-3; 9 nucleotides line up with TRBD1. The CDR3 extends over 15 amino acids. CDR1 is SNHLY and CDR2 is FYNNEI in the germline V gene. V trimming: 7 bases; J trimming: 2 bases; junction bases outside the gene matches: 7. CDR3 amino acids: CASTGTGILTDTQYF. The CDR3, as DNA: TGTGCCAGCACCGGGACAGGGATTCTCACAGATACGCAGTATTTT. Supplemented by reference TRBV2 and TRBJ2-3, the full variable domain reads EPEVTQTPSHQVTQMGQEVILRCVPISNHLYFYWYRQILGQKVEFLVSFYNNEISEKSEIFDDQFSVERPDGSNFTLKIRSTKLEDSAMYFCASTGTGILTDTQYFGPGTRLTVL.

The sample holds a few counts of this clone. J is TRBJ2-7 and V is TRBV28; TRBD1 matches at 7 bases. This CDR3 is built from 14 residues. Per the germline V gene, CDR1 is MDHEN and CDR2 is SYDVKM. V was clipped by 5 bases and J by 3 bases; unmatched bases: 7. CDR3 in DNA: TGTGCCAGCAGTCCACAGGGGCTTATCTACGAGCAGTACTTC. Encoded protein: CASSPQGLIYEQYF.

The chain uses TRBV19 and TRBJ2-1; D perhaps matches TRBD2 (5 bases). V lost 0 bases and J 11 bases, leaving 11 bases between the germline ends. The CDR3 covers 13 residues. Germline V lookup: CDR1 LNHDA, CDR2 SQIVND (reference sequence). The CDR3 coding sequence is TGTGCCAGTAGTATAGAGGTCCTAGCCAAGCAGTTCTTC. This encodes CASSIEVLAKQFF. The full variable domain, in which reference TRBV19 and TRBJ2-1 provide the parts outside the CDR3, is DGGITQSPKYLFRKEGQNVTLSCEQNLNHDAMYWYRQDPGQGLRLIYYSQIVNDFQKGDIAEGYSVSREKKESFPLTVTSAQKNPTAFYLCASSIEVLAKQFFGPGTRLTVL.